The present T cell receptor beta chain was sequenced within a study of cytomegalovirus exposure and HLA in healthy donors. Findings and limits, study-wide: It was 150 or so TCR beta chains that were listed as cytomegalovirus-associated.

Primers included in the PCR were 60 Vbeta and 13 Jbeta primers. Profiling relied on immunoSEQ multiplex PCR, and the TCRdb table lists in-frame clones only, not all of them. The sample comprises about 36,000 clones, roughly 50% of which are singletons, and more than 5% rests with the top ten. Notes on this clone: Its matching antigen is unknown.

The V gene's germline CDR1 is SGDLS and CDR2 YYNGEE. The length of the CDR3 is 16 residues. V lost 0 bases to trimming and J lost 8 bases; unmatched junction nucleotides: 9. The sequenced sample consisted of PBMCs. V and J are TRBV9 and TRBJ2-1; 9 bases agree with TRBD2. This TCR came from a woman aged 40-49 years in good health and CMV-seropositive. This CDR3 is CASSVDVLRGGDEQFF. In DNA, the CDR3 is TGTGCCAGCAGCGTAGATGTCCTGCGGGGGGGCGATGAGCAGTTCTTC.